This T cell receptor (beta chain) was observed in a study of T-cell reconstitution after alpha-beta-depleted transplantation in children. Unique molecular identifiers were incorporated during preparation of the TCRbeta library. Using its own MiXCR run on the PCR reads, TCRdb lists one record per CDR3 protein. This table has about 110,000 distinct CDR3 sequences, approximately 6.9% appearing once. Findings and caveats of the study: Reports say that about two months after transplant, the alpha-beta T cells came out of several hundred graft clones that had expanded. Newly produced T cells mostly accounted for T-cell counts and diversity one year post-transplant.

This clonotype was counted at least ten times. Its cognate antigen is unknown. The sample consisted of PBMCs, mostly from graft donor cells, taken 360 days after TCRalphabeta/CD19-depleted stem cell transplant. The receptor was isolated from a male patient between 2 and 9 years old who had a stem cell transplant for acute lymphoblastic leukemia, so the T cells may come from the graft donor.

DNA of the CDR3: TGTGCCAGCAGCACGGGACAGGGAGGCAATTCACCCCTCCACTTT. It codes for CASSTGQGGNSPLHF. This chain joins TRBV13 and TRBJ1-6; 9 bases align to TRBD1. The ends lost 5 bases at V and 7 bases at J; junction bases unmatched: 6. This CDR3 spans 15 amino acids. Per the germline V gene, CDR1 is PRHDT and CDR2 is FYEKMQ (reference sequence).